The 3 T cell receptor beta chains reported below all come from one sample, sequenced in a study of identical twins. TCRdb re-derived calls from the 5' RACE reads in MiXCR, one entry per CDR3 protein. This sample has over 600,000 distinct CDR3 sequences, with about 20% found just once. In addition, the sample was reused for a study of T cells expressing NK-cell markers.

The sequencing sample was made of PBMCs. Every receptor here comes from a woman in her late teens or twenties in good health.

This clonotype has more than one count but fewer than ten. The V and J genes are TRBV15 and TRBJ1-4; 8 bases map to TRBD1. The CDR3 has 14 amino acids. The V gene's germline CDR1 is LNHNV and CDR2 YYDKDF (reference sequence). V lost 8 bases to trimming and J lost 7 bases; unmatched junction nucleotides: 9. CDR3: CATAGQGSGEKLFF. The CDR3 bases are TGTGCCACCGCCGGACAGGGATCGGGTGAAAAACTGTTTTTT.

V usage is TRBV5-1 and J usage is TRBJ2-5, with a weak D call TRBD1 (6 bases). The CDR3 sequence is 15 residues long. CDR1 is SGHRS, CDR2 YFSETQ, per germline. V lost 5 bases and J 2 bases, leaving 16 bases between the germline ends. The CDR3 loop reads CASSRLARGQETQYF. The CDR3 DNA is TGCGCCAGCAGTCGACTCGCGAGGGGGCAAGAGACCCAGTACTTC.

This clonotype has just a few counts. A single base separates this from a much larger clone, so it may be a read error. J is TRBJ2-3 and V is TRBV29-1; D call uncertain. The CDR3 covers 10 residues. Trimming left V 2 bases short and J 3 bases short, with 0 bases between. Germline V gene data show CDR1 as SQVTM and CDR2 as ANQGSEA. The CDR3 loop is CSVETDTQYF. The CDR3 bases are TGCAGCGTTGAAACAGATACGCAGTATTTT.